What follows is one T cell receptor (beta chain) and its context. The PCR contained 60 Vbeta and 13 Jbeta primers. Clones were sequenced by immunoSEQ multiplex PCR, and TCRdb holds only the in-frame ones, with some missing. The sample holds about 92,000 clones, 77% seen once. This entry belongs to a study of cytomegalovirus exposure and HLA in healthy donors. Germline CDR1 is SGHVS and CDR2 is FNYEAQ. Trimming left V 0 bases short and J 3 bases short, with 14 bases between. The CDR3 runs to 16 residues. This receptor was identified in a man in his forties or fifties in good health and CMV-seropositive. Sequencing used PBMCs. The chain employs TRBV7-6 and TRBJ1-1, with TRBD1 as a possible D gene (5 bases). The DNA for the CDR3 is TGTGCCAGCAGCTTAGCAACAGGTGCTGTCGACACTGAAGCTTTCTTT. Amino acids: CASSLATGAVDTEAFF. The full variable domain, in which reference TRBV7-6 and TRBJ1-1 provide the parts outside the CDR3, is GAGVSQSPRYKVTKRGQDVALRCDPISGHVSLYWYRQALGQGPEFLTYFNYEAQQDKSGLPNDRFSAERPEGSISTLTIQRTEQRDSAMYRCASSLATGAVDTEAFFGQGTRLTVV.